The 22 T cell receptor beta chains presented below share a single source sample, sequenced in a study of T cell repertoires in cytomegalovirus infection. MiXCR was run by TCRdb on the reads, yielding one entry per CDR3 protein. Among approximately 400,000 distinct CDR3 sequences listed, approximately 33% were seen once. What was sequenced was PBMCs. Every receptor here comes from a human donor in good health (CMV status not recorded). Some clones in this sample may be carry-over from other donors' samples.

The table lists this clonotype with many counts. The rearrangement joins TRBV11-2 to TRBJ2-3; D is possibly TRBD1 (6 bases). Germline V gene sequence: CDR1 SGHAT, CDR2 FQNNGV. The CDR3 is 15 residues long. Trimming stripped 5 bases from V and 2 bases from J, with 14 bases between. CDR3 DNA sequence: TGTGCCAGCAGCCCACGGACAGCGAACACAGATACGCAGTATTTT. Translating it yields CASSPRTANTDTQYF.

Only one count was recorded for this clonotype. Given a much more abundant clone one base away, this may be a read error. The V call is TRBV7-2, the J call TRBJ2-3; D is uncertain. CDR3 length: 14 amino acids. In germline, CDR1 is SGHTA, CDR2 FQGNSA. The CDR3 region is CSSSLSWVTDTQYF. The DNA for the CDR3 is TGTTCCAGCAGCTTATCATGGGTCACAGATACGCAGTATTTT.

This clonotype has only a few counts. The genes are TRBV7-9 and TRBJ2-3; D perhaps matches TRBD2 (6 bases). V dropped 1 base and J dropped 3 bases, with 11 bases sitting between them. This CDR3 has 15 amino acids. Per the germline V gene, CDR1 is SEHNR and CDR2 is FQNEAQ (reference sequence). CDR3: CASSLVPGVTDTQYF. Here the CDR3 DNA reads TGTGCCAGCAGCTTAGTGCCGGGGGTAACAGATACGCAGTATTTT. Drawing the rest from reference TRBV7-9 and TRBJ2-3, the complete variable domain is DTGVSQNPRHKITKRGQNVTFRCDPISEHNRLYWYRQTLGQGPEFLTYFQNEAQLEKSRLLSDRFSAERPKGSFSTLEIQRTEQGDSAMYLCASSLVPGVTDTQYFGPGTRLTVL.

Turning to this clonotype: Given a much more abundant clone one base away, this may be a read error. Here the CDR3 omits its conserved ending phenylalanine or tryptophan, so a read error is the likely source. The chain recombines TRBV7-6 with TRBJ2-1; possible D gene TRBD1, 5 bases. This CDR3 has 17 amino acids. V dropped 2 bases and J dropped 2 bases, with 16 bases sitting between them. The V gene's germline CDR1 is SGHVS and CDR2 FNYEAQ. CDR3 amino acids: CASSLWGPIIPYNEQFL. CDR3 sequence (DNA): TGTGCCAGCAGCTTATGGGGCCCCATCATCCCCTACAATGAGCAGTTCTTA.

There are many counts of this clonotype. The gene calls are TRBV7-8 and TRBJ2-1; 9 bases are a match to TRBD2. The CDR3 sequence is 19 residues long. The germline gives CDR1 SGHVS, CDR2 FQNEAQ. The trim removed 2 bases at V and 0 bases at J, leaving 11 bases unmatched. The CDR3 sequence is CASSLSGLAGYGSYNEQFF. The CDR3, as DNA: TGTGCCAGCAGCTTATCCGGCCTAGCGGGGTACGGCTCCTACAATGAGCAGTTCTTC.

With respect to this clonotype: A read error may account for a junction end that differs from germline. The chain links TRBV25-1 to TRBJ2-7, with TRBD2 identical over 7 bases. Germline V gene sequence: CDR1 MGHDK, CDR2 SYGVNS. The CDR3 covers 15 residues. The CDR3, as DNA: TGTGCCATCAGTGGAGCGCTACTCGCGGGGGACGACCATTACTTC. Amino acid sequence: CAISGALLAGDDHYF.

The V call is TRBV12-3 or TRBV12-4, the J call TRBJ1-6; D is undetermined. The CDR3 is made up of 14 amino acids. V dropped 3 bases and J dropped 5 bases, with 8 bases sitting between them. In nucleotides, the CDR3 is TGTGCCAGCAGTTTCAGACAAGATAATTCACCCCTCCACTTT. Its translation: CASSFRQDNSPLHF.

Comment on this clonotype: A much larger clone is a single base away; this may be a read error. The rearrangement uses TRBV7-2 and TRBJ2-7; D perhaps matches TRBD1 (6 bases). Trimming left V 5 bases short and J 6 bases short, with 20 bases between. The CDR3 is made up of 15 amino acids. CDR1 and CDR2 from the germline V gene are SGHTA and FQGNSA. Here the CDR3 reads CASSPTDNRVSEQYF. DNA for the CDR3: TGTGCCAGCAGCCCAACCGATAACAGGGTCTCCGAGCAGTACTTC.

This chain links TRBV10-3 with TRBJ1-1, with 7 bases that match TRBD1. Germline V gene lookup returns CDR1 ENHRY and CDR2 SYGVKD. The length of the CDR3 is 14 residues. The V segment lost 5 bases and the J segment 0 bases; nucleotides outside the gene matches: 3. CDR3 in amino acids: CAISTGAVNTEAFF. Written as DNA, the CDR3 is TGTGCCATCAGTACAGGGGCCGTGAACACTGAAGCTTTCTTT.

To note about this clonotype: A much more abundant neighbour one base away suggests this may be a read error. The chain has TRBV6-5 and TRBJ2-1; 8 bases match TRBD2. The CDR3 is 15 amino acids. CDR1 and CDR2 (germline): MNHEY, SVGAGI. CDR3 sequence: CAGSLTSGRSGEQFF. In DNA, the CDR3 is TGTGCCGGCAGTCTTACTAGCGGCAGGAGCGGTGAGCAGTTCTTC.

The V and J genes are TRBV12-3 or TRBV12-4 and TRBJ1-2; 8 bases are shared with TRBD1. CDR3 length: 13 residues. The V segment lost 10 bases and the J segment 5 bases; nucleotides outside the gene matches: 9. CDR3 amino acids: CATSGGAWYGYTF. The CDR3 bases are TGTGCCACCTCAGGGGGCGCGTGGTATGGCTACACCTTC.

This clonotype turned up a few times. CDR3 bases: TGTGCCAGCAGTGATAACAGGGGAAGAGCTTTCTTT. It is translated as CASSDNRGRAFF. V is TRBV6-1 and J is TRBJ1-1; TRBD1 matches at 7 bases. Trimming at V came to 3 bases and at J to 10 bases, leaving 5 bases not matched to a gene. The CDR3 runs to 12 residues. Germline assignment: CDR1 MNHNS and CDR2 SASEGT.

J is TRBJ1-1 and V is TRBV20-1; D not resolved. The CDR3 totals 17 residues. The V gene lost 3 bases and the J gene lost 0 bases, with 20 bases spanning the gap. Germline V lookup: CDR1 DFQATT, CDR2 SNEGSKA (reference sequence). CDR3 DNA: TGCAGTGCTAGTGATCCGGCGCCAGCACTTATGAACACTGAAGCTTTCTTT. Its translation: CSASDPAPALMNTEAFF.

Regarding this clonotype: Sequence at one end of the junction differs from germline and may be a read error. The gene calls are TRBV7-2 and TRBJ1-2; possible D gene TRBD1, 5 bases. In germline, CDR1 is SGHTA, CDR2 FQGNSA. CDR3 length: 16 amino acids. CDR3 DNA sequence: TGTGCCCGCAGCCACGAATACCGACAGAGGACGTATGGCTACGCCTTC. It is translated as CARSHEYRQRTYGYAF.

The chain's CDR3 is CASGLSYTEAFF. For the CDR3, the DNA is TGTGCTAGTGGTTTAAGTTACACTGAAGCTTTCTTT. This chain connects TRBV12-5 to TRBJ1-1; no reliable D call. The length of the CDR3 is 12 residues. With 3 bases removed from V and 3 bases from J, the gap between germline ends came to 5 bases. Germline-derived CDR1 and CDR2 are LGHNT and FRNRAP.

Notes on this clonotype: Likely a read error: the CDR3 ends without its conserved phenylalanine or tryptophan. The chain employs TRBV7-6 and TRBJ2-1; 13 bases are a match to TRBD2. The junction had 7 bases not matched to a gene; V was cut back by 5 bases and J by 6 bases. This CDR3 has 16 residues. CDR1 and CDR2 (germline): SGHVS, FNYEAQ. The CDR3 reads CASSQPGLAGRNEQFL. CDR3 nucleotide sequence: TGTGCCAGCAGCCAACCGGGACTAGCGGGGCGCAATGAGCAGTTCTTA.

The CDR3 DNA sequence: TGTGCCAGCAGTTACTCGAATTTGAGACAGACGCGAGTGGATACGCAGTATTTT. Its translation: CASSYSNLRQTRVDTQYF. The chain couples TRBV6-6 to TRBJ2-3; D is perhaps TRBD1 (5 bases). CDR3 length: 18 residues. Per the germline V gene, CDR1 is MNHNY and CDR2 is SVGAGI (reference sequence). V was shortened by 0 bases and J by 6 bases, with 22 bases between the two germline ends.

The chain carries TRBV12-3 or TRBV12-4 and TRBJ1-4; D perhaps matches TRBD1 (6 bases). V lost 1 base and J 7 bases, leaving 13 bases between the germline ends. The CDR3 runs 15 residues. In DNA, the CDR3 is TGTGCCAGCAGTTTAGATGTGGGGGCGAGTGAAAAACTGTTTTTT. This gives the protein CASSLDVGASEKLFF.

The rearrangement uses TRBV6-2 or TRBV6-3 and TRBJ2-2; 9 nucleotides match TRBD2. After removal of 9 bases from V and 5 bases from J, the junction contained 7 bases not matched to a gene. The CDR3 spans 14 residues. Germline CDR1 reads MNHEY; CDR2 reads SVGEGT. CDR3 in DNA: TGTGCCAGTCACAGCGGGGGGCCGACCGGGGAGCTGTTTTTT. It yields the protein CASHSGGPTGELFF.

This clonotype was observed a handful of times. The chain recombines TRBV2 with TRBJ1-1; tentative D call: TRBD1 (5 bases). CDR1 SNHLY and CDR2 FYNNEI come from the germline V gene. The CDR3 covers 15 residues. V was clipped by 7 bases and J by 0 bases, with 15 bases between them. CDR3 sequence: CASTGQDTMNTEAFF. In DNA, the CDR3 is TGTGCCAGCACCGGACAAGACACGATGAACACTGAAGCTTTCTTT.

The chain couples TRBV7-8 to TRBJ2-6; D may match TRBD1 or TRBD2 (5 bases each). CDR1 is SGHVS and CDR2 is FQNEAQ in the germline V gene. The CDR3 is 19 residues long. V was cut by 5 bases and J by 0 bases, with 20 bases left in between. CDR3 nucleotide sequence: TGTGCCAGCAGCGTACTTGTCTGGGACCCGATCTCTGGGGCCAACGTCCTGACTTTC. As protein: CASSVLVWDPISGANVLTF.

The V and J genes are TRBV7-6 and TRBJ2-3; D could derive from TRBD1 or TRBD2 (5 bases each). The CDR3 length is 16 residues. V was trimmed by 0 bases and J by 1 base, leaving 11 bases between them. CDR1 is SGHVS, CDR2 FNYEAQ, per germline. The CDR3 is CASSLAGQGGTDTQYF. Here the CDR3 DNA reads TGTGCCAGCAGCTTAGCTGGGCAGGGAGGCACAGATACGCAGTATTTT.